This T cell receptor (beta chain) derives from a study of CXCR3-negative and CXCR3-positive naive CD8 T cells. Study details: Sequencing gave 120 million to 150 million TRB reads overall, about 1.5 +/- 0.3 million per library. Study results and limitations: CXCR3 levels fell partly with cryopreservation; most assays relied on fresh PBMCs. Within a donor, both naive subsets shared TRBV-TRBJ usage, unlike memory cells.

The CDR3 is 11 residues long. Germline V gene sequence: CDR1 MNHEY, CDR2 SMNVEV (reference sequence). Naive cells were sorted as CD45RO-, CCR7+, CD27+ and CD95-. In preparing the TRB cDNA libraries, 5' RACE with UMI labels was used. One entry per CDR3 protein, without DNA, is what TCRdb gives after re-calling the 5' RACE reads. This sample's table reports approximately 26,000 distinct CDR3 sequences. Details on this clonotype: Its antigen is not identified.

This sequence was found in a human donor in good health. Some clones in this sample may be carry-over from other donors' samples. The chain joins TRBV27 to TRBJ2-7. Sequenced input: naive CXCR3- CD8+ T cells from blood. The subset was: CD45RO-CCR7+CD27+CD95- naive CD8+ T cells lacking CXCR3 (TNR3-). The CDR3 here is CASSSPYEQYF.